Following are 16 T cell receptor beta chains from one sample sequenced in a study of blood T cell repertoires in COVID-19. The repertoire was sequenced with immunoSEQ multiplex PCR; TCRdb's copy has only in-frame clones and lacks some. The sample includes some 300,000 clones, nearly 90% of them seen just once. Sequenced: PBMCs or T cells enriched from blood (not recorded which). The receptor set was obtained from a woman aged 30 to 39 who had recovered from COVID-19.

This chain joins TRBV3-1 (or the pseudogene TRBV3-2) and TRBJ2-7; perhaps TRBD2 as D (5 bases). Trimming took off 1 base at V and 4 bases at J, with 8 bases between the two ends. CDR3 length: 13 amino acids. From germline, CDR1 is LGHDT and CDR2 YNNKEL (reference sequence). The CDR3 spells CASSQGLLYEQYF. Written as DNA, the CDR3 is TGTGCCAGCAGCCAAGGACTATTGTACGAGCAGTACTTC.

This clone was recorded once. The chain couples TRBV25-1 to TRBJ1-1, with a possible D match to TRBD1 (6 bases). V lost 3 bases to trimming and J lost 4 bases, with 15 bases between them. The CDR3 has 15 residues. Germline lookup yields CDR1 MGHDK and CDR2 SYGVNS. CDR3 loop: CASSDLPGAVTEAFF. In nucleotides, the CDR3 is TGTGCCAGCAGTGATTTGCCAGGGGCTGTCACTGAAGCTTTCTTT.

The chain is built from TRBV28 and TRBJ2-5; 9 bases are shared with TRBD1. After removal of 6 bases from V and 2 bases from J, the junction contained 13 bases not matched to a gene. The germline gives CDR1 MDHEN, CDR2 SYDVKM. The CDR3 is 17 amino acids. In nucleotides, the CDR3 is TGTGCCAGCAGAACGCGATACAGGGGGCTGGGTCAAGAGACCCAGTACTTC. Translation gives CASRTRYRGLGQETQYF. The whole variable domain, filled in from reference TRBV28 and TRBJ2-5, reads DVKVTQSSRYLVKRTGEKVFLECVQDMDHENMFWYRQDPGLGLRLIYFSYDVKMKEKGDIPEGYSVSREKKERFSLILESASTNQTSMYLCASRTRYRGLGQETQYFGPGTRLLVL.

This sequence joins TRBV25-1 and TRBJ1-4; no clear D. The germline V gene has CDR1 MGHDK and CDR2 SYGVNS. The length of the CDR3 is 14 residues. The V end lost 9 bases, the J end lost 0 bases, and 11 bases lay between the germline ends. CDR3 in amino acids: CASRPPATNEKLFF. Written as DNA, the CDR3 is TGTGCCAGTCGTCCGCCGGCAACTAATGAAAAACTGTTTTTT.

This rearrangement joins TRBV28 to TRBJ1-1; a weak D match, TRBD1 (6 bases). V was cut by 7 bases and J by 3 bases, with 21 bases left in between. The CDR3 contains 16 residues. CDR1 MDHEN and CDR2 SYDVKM come from the germline V gene. The CDR3 is CASTNPPGGLDTEAFF. The CDR3 DNA reads TGTGCCAGCACCAATCCACCCGGGGGGCTAGACACTGAAGCTTTCTTT.

V usage is TRBV7-9 and J usage is TRBJ2-5, with D perhaps matching TRBD2 (6 bases). V lost 3 bases to trimming and J lost 7 bases, with 12 bases between them. The CDR3 covers 13 residues. Germline CDR1 is SEHNR and CDR2 is FQNEAQ (reference sequence). The DNA for the CDR3 is TGTGCCAGCAGCTTGGGGGGAGGATGGACCCAGTACTTC. Protein sequence: CASSLGGGWTQYF.

V usage is TRBV28 and J usage is TRBJ2-2; possible D gene TRBD2, 5 bases. The CDR3 loop spans 15 amino acids. CDR1 MDHEN and CDR2 SYDVKM come from the germline V gene. V lost 8 bases, J lost 3 bases, and 16 bases lay in between. CDR3 in DNA: TGTGCCAGCGTCGGGGAGAGACCTTACACCGGGGAGCTGTTTTTT. Protein: CASVGERPYTGELFF.

The chain has TRBV5-1 and TRBJ2-4; 10 bases match TRBD2. The V gene's germline CDR1 is SGHRS and CDR2 YFSETQ. The CDR3 length is 15 residues. Trimming cost V 4 bases and J 4 bases; bases outside gene matches: 5. CDR3 in DNA: TGCGCCAGCAGCGGGATAGCGGGGGGAAAAAACATTCAGTACTTC. This gives the protein CASSGIAGGKNIQYF.

The chain combines TRBV7-3 with TRBJ2-3; a possible D gene is TRBD2 (6 bases). The CDR3 loop spans 13 amino acids. Germline-derived CDR1 and CDR2 are SGHTA and FQGTGA. V dropped 5 bases and J dropped 4 bases, with 10 bases sitting between them. CDR3 nucleotides: TGTGCCAGCAGCGTCGGGAGAGCAGATACGCAGTATTTT. Translated: CASSVGRADTQYF.

V usage is TRBV10-3 and J usage is TRBJ2-7, with a weak D call TRBD1 (5 bases). Germline loops: CDR1 ENHRY, CDR2 SYGVKD. This CDR3 is built from 13 residues. The V end was cut by 2 bases, the J end by 3 bases, with 8 bases between. DNA of the CDR3: TGTGCCATCAGTGAGAACAGGTTCTACGAGCAGTACTTC. Encoded protein: CAISENRFYEQYF.

CDR3 in amino acids: CASSLTGGRYGYTF. In DNA, the CDR3 is TGTGCCAGCAGCTTGACAGGGGGCCGCTATGGCTACACCTTC. The J gene is TRBJ1-2, the V gene TRBV5-8; TRBD1 agrees at 9 bases. The CDR3 is 14 residues long. With V trimmed by 1 base and J by 4 bases, 2 bases remained unmatched. CDR1 SGHTS and CDR2 YDEGEE come from the germline V gene.

This clone has just one count. The gene calls are TRBV18 and TRBJ1-5; TRBD1 matches 10 bases. This CDR3 region has 15 residues. Germline V gene lookup returns CDR1 KGHSH and CDR2 LQKENI. J lost 6 bases, V lost 3 bases, and 5 bases had no gene match. CDR3 amino acids: CASSPSTGGSQPQHF. CDR3 sequence (DNA): TGTGCCAGCTCACCTTCGACAGGGGGCAGTCAGCCCCAGCATTTT.

J is TRBJ1-5 and V is TRBV19, with D maybe TRBD1 (5 bases). The ends were cut back, 2 bases at V and 5 bases at J, with 13 bases in the middle. The CDR3 is 15 amino acids. Germline assignment: CDR1 LNHDA and CDR2 SQIVND (reference sequence). DNA for the CDR3: TGTGCCAGTAGTATACAGCAGGGATTAGATCAGCCCCAGCATTTT. This sequence encodes CASSIQQGLDQPQHF.

The rearrangement links TRBV28 to TRBJ2-7, with D possibly matching TRBD1 (5 bases). The CDR3 is 13 residues long. Trimming removed 1 base from V and 3 bases from J, with 7 bases in between. Germline V gene sequence: CDR1 MDHEN, CDR2 SYDVKM. DNA of the CDR3: TGTGCCAGCAGTTTATCTACAGGCTACGAGCAGTACTTC. Translated: CASSLSTGYEQYF.

The CDR3 DNA is TGTGCCACCAGCAAGCCCGGCCCAGGGGCGCACACTGAAGCTTTCTTT. Encoded protein: CATSKPGPGAHTEAFF. The rearrangement links TRBV15 to TRBJ1-1; D may be TRBD1 (6 bases). Germline CDR1 LNHNV, CDR2 YYDKDF (reference sequence). Trimming removed 4 bases at V and 3 bases at J, with 18 bases between. The CDR3 runs to 16 residues. Combining the CDR3 with reference TRBV15 and TRBJ1-1 gives the whole variable domain DAMVIQNPRYQVTQFGKPVTLSCSQTLNHNVMYWYQQKSSQAPKLLFHYYDKDFNNEADTPDNFQSRRPNTSFCFLDIRSPGLGDTAMYLCATSKPGPGAHTEAFFGQGTRLTVV.

The V call is TRBV18, the J call TRBJ2-7, with TRBD2 identical over 15 bases. Per the germline V gene, CDR1 is KGHSH and CDR2 is LQKENI. This CDR3 region has 19 residues. J lost 2 bases, V lost 6 bases, and 14 bases had no gene match. The CDR3 DNA reads as TGTGCCAGCTCTTTCACCGGGACTAGCGGGAGGACCCACCCCTACGAGCAGTACTTC. It codes for CASSFTGTSGRTHPYEQYF.